These T cell receptor beta chains were read from a single sample in a study of post-analysis software for immune sequencing data. TCRdb processed the PCR reads anew with MiXCR; each CDR3 protein has one entry. This table has 350,000 to 500,000 distinct CDR3 sequences, 30% to 45% appearing once. Sequences were obtained from blood. The receptor set was obtained from a girl aged 2-10 years with multiple sclerosis. CDR3s include the opening cysteine and the closing phenylalanine or tryptophan. The D gene is left open where the match is weak. Where a row states a size, it is once, few, many or the class of an expanded clone; other rows omit it.

abundance	j_gene	v_gene	d_gene	CDR3nt	CDR3aa
NA	TRBJ2-3	TRBV6-1	NA	TGTGCCAGCAGTGATTCGGCAACGCTCACAGATACGCAGTATTTT	CASSDSATLTDTQYF
NA	TRBJ2-7	TRBV4-2	TRBD1	TGTGCCAGCAGCCACAAAGGAGGACAGGGAGGAGTATACGAGCAGTACTTC	CASSHKGGQGGVYEQYF
NA	TRBJ2-1	TRBV20-1	TRBD2	TGCAGTGCTGCTGGGACTAGCGGGACCTACAATGAGCAGTTCTTC	CSAAGTSGTYNEQFF
NA	TRBJ2-7	TRBV7-2	NA	TGTGCCAGCAGCTCTACAGGGTGCCACGAGCAGTACTTC	CASSSTGCHEQYF
few	TRBJ1-6	TRBV18	NA	TGTGCCAGCTCACCACGGGAGGACAGCATTTCACCCCTCCACTTT	CASSPREDSISPLHF
NA	TRBJ2-7	TRBV27	NA	TGTGCCAACAGGTTCCAGGGTAACTCCTACGAGCAGTACTTC	CANRFQGNSYEQYF
NA	TRBJ1-1	TRBV6-6	NA	TGTGCCAGCAGCCCCGGTTACCCTGATCAGGCTTTCTTT	CASSPGYPDQAFF
few	TRBJ2-7	TRBV5-1	TRBD2	TGCGCCAGCAGCCGGTGGACTAGCGGGTCCTACGAGCAGTACTTC	CASSRWTSGSYEQYF
NA	TRBJ1-2	TRBV5-1	TRBD1	TGCGCCAGCAGCCTGGGGGCAGGGGGATCATTCTATGGCTACACCTTC	CASSLGAGGSFYGYTF
few	TRBJ2-5	TRBV10-3	NA	TGTGCCATACGGGGAGACTCCGAGACCCAGTACTTC	CAIRGDSETQYF
once	TRBJ1-2	TRBV10-3	NA	TGTGCCATCAGTGAGCCTATTGGGCCCCTCGAAAATGGCTACACCTTC	CAISEPIGPLENGYTF
many	TRBJ1-5	TRBV7-8	NA	TGTGCCAGCAGCTTGGGATCAGGGATAGGTCAGCCCCAGCATTTT	CASSLGSGIGQPQHF
few	TRBJ2-7	TRBV7-2	NA	TGTGCCAGCAGCTTAGAGGGCAGAAATTACGAGCAGTACTTC	CASSLEGRNYEQYF
NA	TRBJ1-2	TRBV29-1	NA	TGCAGCGTTGAACAGAAGACCTTCTATGGCTACACCTTC	CSVEQKTFYGYTF
NA	TRBJ2-1	TRBV7-2	NA	TGTGCCAGCAGCTTAGCGCCCACAAGGACAGTCAATGAGCAGTTCTTC	CASSLAPTRTVNEQFF
few	TRBJ2-5	TRBV7-7	TRBD2	TGTGCTAGCAGCCATGGAACTAGCGGGAGGGTCCGGAGGGAGACCCAGTACTTC	CASSHGTSGRVRRETQYF
few	TRBJ2-1	TRBV10-3	NA	TGTGCCATCAGTGGCGGGGGCAGGTACAATGAGCAGTTCTTC	CAISGGGRYNEQFF
few	TRBJ2-3	TRBV7-2	NA	TGTGCCAGCAGCTTAGGGTTCCGTGACACCACCTTGGATACGCAGTATTTT	CASSLGFRDTTLDTQYF
NA	TRBJ1-5	TRBV5-5	NA	TGTGCCAGCAGCTTGGATACAGGGAGGCATCAGCCCCAGCATTTT	CASSLDTGRHQPQHF
NA	TRBJ2-4	TRBV7-2	TRBD2	TGTGCCAGCAGCCCGGGACTAGCGGGAGGGTTAGCCAAAAACATTCAGTACTTC	CASSPGLAGGLAKNIQYF
NA	TRBJ2-1	TRBV7-2	NA	TGTGCCAGCAGCTTCGGAGCCCGCAATGAGCAGTTCTTC	CASSFGARNEQFF
once	TRBJ2-7	TRBV6-1	NA	TGTGCCAGCAAGTTGCCGGGACAAACTGCCGAGCAGTACTTC	CASKLPGQTAEQYF
NA	TRBJ1-1	TRBV29-1	NA	TGCAGCGTTGAAGGTCGACAGTCATCGGGAGCTTTCTTT	CSVEGRQSSGAFF
once	TRBJ2-7	TRBV4-2	TRBD2	TGTGCCAGCAGCCAAATAAGCGGGAGCTCCTACGGGCAGTACTTC	CASSQISGSSYGQYF
NA	TRBJ2-1	TRBV3-1	TRBD2	TGTGCCAGCAGCCCACTATCTAGCGGATTGTACAATGAGCAGTTCTTC	CASSPLSSGLYNEQFF
NA	TRBJ1-6	TRBV20-1	NA	TGCAGTGCTCCGGGGTGGGGCTCCTATAATTCACCCCTCCACTTT	CSAPGWGSYNSPLHF